Listed here are 25 T cell receptor beta chains from one sample, sequenced in a study of blood T cell repertoires in COVID-19. Repertoires were generated with immunoSEQ multiplex PCR, while TCRdb's copy carries only in-frame clones and drops some. The table lists under 200,000 clones, nearly 85% of them singletons. Sequencing input: peripheral blood. The receptors were gathered from a woman between 25 and 40 years old with acute or convalescent COVID-19.

This CDR3 reads CASSELAGSSYEQYF. For the CDR3, the DNA is TGTGCCAGCAGTGAACTAGCGGGGAGCTCCTACGAGCAGTACTTC. The V call is TRBV6-1, the J call TRBJ2-7; TRBD2 matches 9 bases. V lost 2 bases and J lost 0; bases outside the gene matches: 2. This CDR3 spans 15 amino acids. Germline CDR1 reads MNHNS; CDR2 reads SASEGT.

This clone showed up just once. The rearrangement joins TRBV19 to TRBJ2-7; a weak D match, TRBD1 (5 bases). CDR1 is LNHDA, CDR2 SQIVND, per germline (reference sequence). There are 13 residues in the CDR3. The ends were cut back, 3 bases at V and 4 bases at J, with 10 bases in the middle. CDR3 sequence reads: CASSMTVDYEQYF. The DNA of the CDR3 is TGTGCCAGTAGTATGACAGTCGATTACGAGCAGTACTTC.

The J gene is TRBJ2-1, the V gene TRBV6-6, with TRBD2 matching 7 bases. This CDR3 contains 14 residues. V was pared by 2 bases and J by 6 bases, with 4 bases of the junction left unmatched. Per the germline V gene, CDR1 is MNHNY and CDR2 is SVGAGI (reference sequence). The CDR3 is CASSYAIAGNEQFF. The CDR3 nucleotides read TGTGCCAGCAGTTACGCGATAGCGGGCAATGAGCAGTTCTTC.

The genes are TRBV27 and TRBJ2-7; TRBD2 agrees at 12 bases. The CDR3 totals 19 residues. Trimming removed 6 bases from V and 1 base from J; junction bases left unmatched: 16. Germline V gene lookup returns CDR1 MNHEY and CDR2 SMNVEV (reference sequence). CDR3 DNA: TGTGCCAGCAGCCCGAAAAGACTAGCGGGAGTGGGCGGATCCTACGAGCAGTACTTC. Translating it yields CASSPKRLAGVGGSYEQYF.

This clone was counted between two and nine times. This chain links TRBV11-2 with TRBJ2-1; 9 bases line up with TRBD2. This CDR3 contains 16 residues. Germline CDR1 SGHAT, CDR2 FQNNGV. V was clipped by 4 bases and J by 0 bases; unmatched bases: 4. CDR3 sequence: CASSSQAGGSYNEQFF. CDR3 coding DNA: TGTGCCAGCAGCTCCCAAGCGGGAGGCTCCTACAATGAGCAGTTCTTC. Using reference TRBV11-2 and TRBJ2-1 for the parts outside the CDR3, the full variable domain is EAGVAQSPRYKIIEKRQSVAFWCNPISGHATLYWYQQILGQGPKLLIQFQNNGVVDDSQLPKDRFSAERLKGVDSTLKIQPAKLEDSAVYLCASSSQAGGSYNEQFFGPGTRLTVL.

This chain connects TRBV3-1 (or the pseudogene TRBV3-2) to TRBJ1-3; TRBD1 agrees at 8 bases. Trimming cost V 4 bases and J 0 bases; bases outside gene matches: 5. The length of the CDR3 is 16 residues. Germline V gene data show CDR1 as LGHDT and CDR2 as YNNKEL (reference sequence). The DNA of the CDR3 is TGTGCCAGCAGCCCAGGGGGCTCATACTCTGGAAACACCATATATTTT. Translated, it gives CASSPGGSYSGNTIYF.

This chain links TRBV9 with TRBJ1-1; a possible D gene is TRBD1 (6 bases). The CDR3 runs to 13 residues. Germline loops: CDR1 SGDLS, CDR2 YYNGEE. Between the trimmed V and J ends, which lost 3 bases and 5 bases, there was a span of 11 bases. The CDR3 here is CASSGGGQTEAFF. The CDR3 bases are TGTGCCAGCAGCGGCGGTGGACAGACTGAAGCTTTCTTT.

The gene calls are TRBV7-2 and TRBJ2-1; a weak D match, TRBD1 (5 bases). Trimming stripped 5 bases from V and 0 bases from J, with 14 bases between. The CDR3 has 16 residues. Germline CDR1 is SGHTA and CDR2 is FQGNSA. The CDR3 DNA sequence: TGTGCCAGCAGCGAAGACAGAGTTCTCTCCTACAATGAGCAGTTCTTC. Protein: CASSEDRVLSYNEQFF.

The chain joins TRBV30 to TRBJ1-2; 9 nucleotides line up with TRBD1. J was trimmed by 1 base and V by 6 bases; bases with no gene match: 3. This CDR3 is built from 13 residues. Germline CDR1 GTSNPN, CDR2 SVGIG (reference sequence). This CDR3 is CACTDRGNYGYTF. The CDR3 DNA follows: TGTGCCTGTACGGACAGGGGTAACTATGGCTACACCTTC.

The rearrangement uses TRBV7-2 and TRBJ1-2; no definite D call. This CDR3 has 13 amino acids. V gave up 2 bases and J gave up 4 bases, with 8 bases separating them. Germline V gene data show CDR1 as SGHTA and CDR2 as FQGNSA. CDR3 sequence: CASSLTRGYGYTF. For the CDR3, the DNA is TGTGCCAGCAGCTTAACCCGGGGCTATGGCTACACCTTC.

Written as DNA, the CDR3 is TGTGCCAGCAGTGAAAAGGGCAGGGGGCTTTCTGGGGCCAACGTCCTGACTTTC. The encoded protein is CASSEKGRGLSGANVLTF. The chain has TRBV2 and TRBJ2-6, with 8 nucleotides matching TRBD1. The V gene's germline CDR1 is SNHLY and CDR2 FYNNEI. Unmatched junction bases numbered 7, after V lost 2 bases and J lost 1 base. The CDR3 covers 18 residues.

This sequence joins TRBV28 and TRBJ1-5, with D perhaps matching TRBD1 (6 bases). Trimming removed 6 bases at V and 0 bases at J, with 12 bases between. Looked up from germline, CDR1 is MDHEN and CDR2 is SYDVKM. The CDR3 runs 15 residues. CDR3 DNA sequence: TGTGCCAGCAGGCCCCTAGGGGGTAGCAATCAGCCCCAGCATTTT. Protein: CASRPLGGSNQPQHF.

As DNA, the CDR3 is TGTGCCAGCAGTTTATCTCAGGAACTCTATGGCTACACCTTC. Amino acids: CASSLSQELYGYTF. The chain is built from TRBV27 and TRBJ1-2; D uncertain. Germline loops: CDR1 MNHEY, CDR2 SMNVEV (reference sequence). V lost 0 bases and J lost 4, with 9 bases in between. This CDR3 contains 14 residues.

The rearrangement joins TRBV28 to TRBJ1-5, with 10 bases aligning to TRBD1. The CDR3 spans 14 residues. Germline V CDR1 and CDR2: MDHEN, SYDVKM. J gave up 7 bases and V 6 bases, and 6 bases lay outside the gene matches. CDR3 protein: CASRSTGGWQPQHF. CDR3 DNA: TGTGCCAGCAGGTCGACAGGGGGCTGGCAGCCCCAGCATTTT.

The chain is built from TRBV14 and TRBJ2-7; tentatively, D is TRBD2 (6 bases). Germline V lookup: CDR1 SGHDN, CDR2 FVKESK. CDR3 length equals 15 residues. The V end lost 0 bases, the J end lost 7 bases, and 16 bases lay between the germline ends. CDR3 bases: TGTGCCAGCAGCCAAGAAAGAGGGAGGTTTTGGGAGCAGTACTTC. Amino acids: CASSQERGRFWEQYF. The full variable domain, in which reference TRBV14 and TRBJ2-7 provide the parts outside the CDR3, is EAGVTQFPSHSVIEKGQTVTLRCDPISGHDNLYWYRRVMGKEIKFLLHFVKESKQDESGMPNNRFLAERTGGTYSTLKVQPAELEDSGVYFCASSQERGRFWEQYFGPGTRLTVT.

This chain uses TRBV19 with TRBJ2-7; D is ambiguous. The V gene's germline CDR1 is LNHDA and CDR2 SQIVND (reference sequence). V lost 4 bases and J lost 1, with 11 bases in between. The CDR3 runs 14 residues. In DNA, the CDR3 is TGTGCCAGTAGTAGTCCAGGCCGTTCCTACGAGCAGTACTTC. Translated, it gives CASSSPGRSYEQYF.

This clone was recorded only once. This chain uses TRBV5-6 with TRBJ2-1, with D possibly being TRBD2 (6 bases). V was pared by 7 bases and J by 5 bases, with 19 bases between. This CDR3 spans 15 amino acids. Germline CDR1 SGHDT, CDR2 YYEEEE. The CDR3 nucleotides read TGTGCCAGCTACGTCTCGGGAGTGAGGGACAATGAGCAGTTCTTC. It codes for CASYVSGVRDNEQFF.

The rearrangement uses TRBV11-2 and TRBJ1-6, with D possibly matching TRBD1 (6 bases). The V end lost 1 base, the J end lost 10 bases, and 14 bases lay between the germline ends. The CDR3 is 15 amino acids. Germline V gives CDR1 SGHAT, CDR2 FQNNGV. Written as DNA, the CDR3 is TGTGCCAGCAGCTTAGTCAACAGGGAAGGATCACCCCTCCACTTT. Amino acid sequence: CASSLVNREGSPLHF.

The chain employs TRBV7-2 and TRBJ2-7; TRBD1 might be the D (6 bases). The V end lost 5 bases, the J end lost 3 bases, and 11 bases lay between the germline ends. The CDR3 has 13 amino acids. From germline, CDR1 is SGHTA and CDR2 FQGNSA. The CDR3 region is CASSHPGDYEQYF. For the CDR3, the DNA is TGTGCCAGCAGCCATCCAGGGGACTACGAGCAGTACTTC.

The chain combines TRBV2 with TRBJ2-1, with D tentatively TRBD2 (5 bases). CDR3 length equals 13 residues. Germline V lookup: CDR1 SNHLY, CDR2 FYNNEI. Trimming shortened V by 6 bases and J by 4 bases, and 10 bases separated the two germline ends. In DNA form, the CDR3 reads TGTGCCAGCAGGGCGGACTCATACAATGAGCAGTTCTTC. Translated: CASRADSYNEQFF.

The chain couples TRBV7-7 to TRBJ2-3; 7 bases match TRBD1. Trimming at V came to 2 bases and at J to 0 bases, leaving 11 bases not matched to a gene. Germline V gives CDR1 SSHAT, CDR2 FNYEAQ (reference sequence). CDR3 length equals 18 residues. CDR3 amino acids: CASSLRARTGRSTDTQYF. CDR3 nucleotide sequence: TGTGCCAGCAGCTTACGGGCCAGGACAGGAAGGAGCACAGATACGCAGTATTTT. Together with reference TRBV7-7 and TRBJ2-3, the CDR3 gives the full variable domain: GAGVSQSPRYKVTKRGQDVTLRCDPISSHATLYWYQQALGQGPEFLTYFNYEAQPDKSGLPSDRFSAERPEGSISTLTIQRTEQRDSAMYRCASSLRARTGRSTDTQYFGPGTRLTVL.

This chain joins TRBV30 and TRBJ1-3; TRBD1 might be the D (6 bases). The CDR3 totals 15 residues. Germline V gene sequence: CDR1 GTSNPN, CDR2 SVGIG (reference sequence). V lost 0 bases to trimming and J lost 4 bases, with 13 bases between them. DNA of the CDR3: TGTGCCTGGAGTGTAGTCAGGGGCGCAGGAAACACCATATATTTT. Translating it yields CAWSVVRGAGNTIYF.

The CDR3 reads CASTRPGRGANYGYTF. DNA of the CDR3: TGTGCCAGCACCCGCCCAGGGCGAGGAGCTAACTATGGCTACACCTTC. This rearrangement joins TRBV28 to TRBJ1-2; TRBD1 is a possible D gene (5 bases). Germline-derived CDR1 and CDR2 are MDHEN and SYDVKM. The CDR3 runs 16 residues. Deletions cut 7 bases from V and 0 bases from J, with 18 bases between.

The genes are TRBV27 and TRBJ2-2; maybe TRBD1 (5 bases). The length of the CDR3 is 14 residues. Looked up from germline, CDR1 is MNHEY and CDR2 is SMNVEV (reference sequence). Between the trimmed V and J ends, which lost 2 bases and 4 bases, there was a span of 8 bases. CDR3 nucleotide sequence: TGTGCCAGCAGTTTAGGGGCGCGCACCGGGGAGCTGTTTTTT. Translating gives CASSLGARTGELFF.

The chain joins TRBV7-2 to TRBJ2-7, with 10 positions matching TRBD2. This CDR3 has 13 residues. CDR1 is SGHTA and CDR2 is FQGNSA in the germline V gene. Trimming cost V 6 bases and J 3 bases; bases outside gene matches: 2. The CDR3 coding sequence is TGTGCCAGCAGGAGGACTAGCGGCTACGAGCAGTACTTC. As protein: CASRRTSGYEQYF.